Listed here is a single TCR beta chain. J gave up 11 bases and V 6 bases, and 18 bases lay outside the gene matches. The CDR3 is 15 amino acids. Germline assignment: CDR1 SNHLY and CDR2 FYNNEI. The sample belongs to a study of blood T cells in healthy people across ages. The use of a sample-barcoded 5' primer and a J-beta primer mix characterized a second PCR of about 7 to 12 cycles. A single record per CDR3 protein comes from TCRdb applying MiXCR to the 5' RACE reads. Among hundreds of thousands of distinct CDR3 sequences, about 52% were seen once, and the ten largest hold approximately 32%. The TCR sequence derives from a woman aged 60-75 years in good health. The chain is built from TRBV2 and TRBJ2-5; 7 bases fit TRBD2. Source material: blood. The CDR3 DNA reads as TGTGCCAGCAGCTCAGAGGGAGGGCAATGGAATGAGCAGTACTTC. Amino acids: CASSSEGGQWNEQYF.